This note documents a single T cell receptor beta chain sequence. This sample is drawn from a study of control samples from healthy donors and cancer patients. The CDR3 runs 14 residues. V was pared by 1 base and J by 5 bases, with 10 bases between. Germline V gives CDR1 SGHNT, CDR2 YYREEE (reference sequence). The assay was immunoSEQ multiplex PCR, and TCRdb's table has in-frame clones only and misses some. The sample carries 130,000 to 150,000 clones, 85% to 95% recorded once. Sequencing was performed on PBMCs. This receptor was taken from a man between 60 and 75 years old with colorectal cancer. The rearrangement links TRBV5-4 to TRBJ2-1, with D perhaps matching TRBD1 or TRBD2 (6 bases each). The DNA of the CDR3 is TGTGCCAGCAGCTTGACGGGGGCGGACAATGAGCAGTTCTTC. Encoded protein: CASSLTGADNEQFF. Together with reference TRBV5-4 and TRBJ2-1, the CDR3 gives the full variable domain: ETGVTQSPTHLIKTRGQQVTLRCSSQSGHNTVSWYQQALGQGPQFIFQYYREEENGRGNFPPRFSGLQFPNYSSELNVNALELDDSALYLCASSLTGADNEQFFGPGTRLTVL.